The rows below give T cell receptor beta chains drawn from one sample of a study of T-cell reconstitution after alpha-beta-depleted transplantation in children. Each CDR3 protein is one row after TCRdb ran MiXCR on the PCR reads. The profile shows around 380,000 distinct CDR3 sequences, approximately 10% of them singletons. The sample here was PBMCs from the stem cell graft donor, taken from the stem cell graft. These receptors came from a human donor who donated a stem cell graft to a child with acute myeloid leukemia. Each CDR3 is given without its conserved first and last residue. The order of the fields is V gene, J gene, CDR3 protein.

V gene: TRBV5-4; J gene: TRBJ2-3; CDR3 protein: ASSLAGGPSTDTQY
V gene: TRBV4-1; J gene: TRBJ1-1; CDR3 protein: ASSQDQNREGMAF
V gene: TRBV20-1; J gene: TRBJ2-5; CDR3 protein: SAIIAGEPSYQETQY
V gene: TRBV5-5; J gene: TRBJ2-1; CDR3 protein: ASSLAPLSGGYNEQF
V gene: TRBV18; J gene: TRBJ2-7; CDR3 protein: ASSPVADAYEQY
V gene: TRBV27; J gene: TRBJ1-1; CDR3 protein: ASSINRGGTEAF
V gene: TRBV12-3/TRBV12-4; J gene: TRBJ1-5; CDR3 protein: ASSLELLGQQDQPQH
V gene: TRBV5-4; J gene: TRBJ2-2; CDR3 protein: ASSWGQGAVTGELF
V gene: TRBV20-1; J gene: TRBJ2-1; CDR3 protein: SALTSSSYNEQF
V gene: TRBV5-1; J gene: TRBJ1-3; CDR3 protein: ASSSTAGNTIY
V gene: TRBV12-3/TRBV12-4; J gene: TRBJ2-1; CDR3 protein: ASSLRGSTAGNEQF
V gene: TRBV15; J gene: TRBJ1-2; CDR3 protein: ATRGRGPLDYGYT
V gene: TRBV20-1; J gene: TRBJ2-1; CDR3 protein: SARGRPGQGAWEQF
V gene: TRBV12-3/TRBV12-4; J gene: TRBJ2-5; CDR3 protein: ASSRPGAGKY
V gene: TRBV5-6; J gene: TRBJ1-1; CDR3 protein: ASSPITGSEAF
V gene: TRBV5-1; J gene: TRBJ2-1; CDR3 protein: ASSGPTGGWYNEQF
V gene: TRBV9; J gene: TRBJ2-1; CDR3 protein: ASSSYPKREWSGSYNEQF
V gene: TRBV2; J gene: TRBJ2-5; CDR3 protein: ASSDGGGQETQY
V gene: TRBV6-1; J gene: TRBJ2-3; CDR3 protein: ASSEGWGTTDTQY
V gene: TRBV20-1; J gene: TRBJ2-1; CDR3 protein: SAPDSNSYNEQF
V gene: TRBV7-9; J gene: TRBJ2-7; CDR3 protein: ASSARDRASYEQY
V gene: TRBV12-3/TRBV12-4; J gene: TRBJ2-7; CDR3 protein: ASRLGASTYEQY
V gene: TRBV19; J gene: TRBJ1-5; CDR3 protein: ASSIGGGFSNQPQH
V gene: TRBV3-1; J gene: TRBJ1-6; CDR3 protein: ASSPGLTDSPLH
V gene: TRBV20-1; J gene: TRBJ2-5; CDR3 protein: SALTSLGETQY
V gene: TRBV15; J gene: TRBJ2-6; CDR3 protein: ATSRDRAGAAGANVLT
V gene: TRBV20-1; J gene: TRBJ2-7; CDR3 protein: SARETGTGLNEQY
V gene: TRBV20-1; J gene: TRBJ2-5; CDR3 protein: SAPTAGGPGETQY
V gene: TRBV29-1; J gene: TRBJ2-4; CDR3 protein: SVDSLGGLIQY
V gene: TRBV10-3; J gene: TRBJ2-3; CDR3 protein: AIRERKSTDTQY
V gene: TRBV3-1; J gene: TRBJ2-2; CDR3 protein: ASSQDRTSGRNTGELF
V gene: TRBV5-1; J gene: TRBJ1-6; CDR3 protein: ASSSRPVAASPLH
V gene: TRBV4-1; J gene: TRBJ1-5; CDR3 protein: ASSQDGDVSNQPQH
V gene: TRBV20-1; J gene: TRBJ2-5; CDR3 protein: SARAQTQY
V gene: TRBV27; J gene: TRBJ2-7; CDR3 protein: ASSPRDRVTYEQY
V gene: TRBV29-1; J gene: TRBJ1-5; CDR3 protein: SVHTGPNQPQH
V gene: TRBV20-1; J gene: TRBJ2-2; CDR3 protein: SARVSGGAGELF
V gene: TRBV10-3; J gene: TRBJ2-4; CDR3 protein: AISEGGGGPIAKNIQY
V gene: TRBV3-1; J gene: TRBJ2-5; CDR3 protein: ASSQQLAKETQY
V gene: TRBV5-1; J gene: TRBJ2-7; CDR3 protein: ASSLDGGGSYEQY
V gene: TRBV30; J gene: TRBJ2-2; CDR3 protein: AWSHETGATGELF
V gene: TRBV11-2; J gene: TRBJ1-5; CDR3 protein: ASSLDSGVGPQH
V gene: TRBV3-1; J gene: TRBJ2-5; CDR3 protein: ASSLVLLAVETQY
V gene: TRBV29-1; J gene: TRBJ2-7; CDR3 protein: SVAVTTYEQY
V gene: TRBV20-1; J gene: TRBJ1-1; CDR3 protein: SAFLQGKTEAF
V gene: TRBV29-1; J gene: TRBJ1-2; CDR3 protein: SVVLLVQPGYGYT
V gene: TRBV20-1; J gene: TRBJ2-3; CDR3 protein: SADMGQRSTDTQY
V gene: TRBV5-1; J gene: TRBJ2-3; CDR3 protein: ASSFEGLAGHTDTQY
V gene: TRBV27; J gene: TRBJ1-5; CDR3 protein: ASSLFPGNQPQH
V gene: TRBV5-1; J gene: TRBJ2-3; CDR3 protein: ASIEGRLSTDTQY
V gene: TRBV18; J gene: TRBJ1-6; CDR3 protein: ASSPVTGSSYNSPLH
V gene: TRBV6-1; J gene: TRBJ2-1; CDR3 protein: ASSGLAGAGFEQF
V gene: TRBV4-1; J gene: TRBJ2-1; CDR3 protein: ASSQRGQGINYNEQF
V gene: TRBV27; J gene: TRBJ2-3; CDR3 protein: ASSPNAFGGGMSTDTQY